This paragraph reports one T cell receptor (beta chain). No cognate antigen has been identified for it. No base qualities exist here, and no much larger clone lies one base off it. Systemically healthy Caucasian individuals from Russia, approximately 39 in total and aged roughly 6 to 90 years, were included as donors. Each donor gave approximately 9.3 milliliters of peripheral blood, collected into EDTA-treated Vacutainer tubes. PBMCs were isolated by Ficoll-Paque density-gradient centrifugation, with at least 6.5 million obtained per sample. Trizol reagent was used to extract total RNA from PBMCs, with at least 6 micrograms per sample. The percentages of naive CD45RAhigh/CD27high T cells were determined by flow cytometry on a PBMC aliquot from every donor. Trimming removed 0 bases from V and 2 bases from J, leaving 10 bases between the germline ends. The germline V gene (reference sequence) yields SGHKS for CDR1 and YYEKEE for CDR2. The CDR3 has 15 amino acids, counting the end cysteine and phenylalanine. The only DNA kept is the CDR3, 45 bases in frame from the first base.

Preparation of the library involved 5' RACE. This sample was sequenced with an Illumina HiSeq 2500. The second PCR ran for roughly 6 to 11 cycles and used a J-beta primer mix along with a sample-barcoded 5' primer. A unique molecular identifier was introduced onto each TCR beta cDNA molecule by a template-switch 5' adaptor carrying 12 random nucleotides. Each sample yielded at least 2.5 million CDR3-containing paired-end reads. First-strand cDNA synthesis was performed from all RNA using the Mint cDNA synthesis kit, with priming by a TRBC-specific oligonucleotide. Following uracil-DNA glycosylase treatment, a first 18-cycle PCR with universal primers M1SS and BC2_uni_R was performed on all cDNA. As for how the authors treated the data: For normalization, 1 million high-quality reads were randomly selected from each sample, with every read carrying a distinct molecular identifier. Instead of being binned into consensus sequences, reads with shared molecular identifiers were discarded. CDR3 identification, clonotype clustering and error correction used MiTCR with a Q25 quality threshold and the strictest error-elimination algorithm. A nonparametric unseen species model using Euler transformation provided a lower-bound estimate of total TCR beta diversity. TCRdb reworked the public reads: Q25 trimming with fastp, MiXCR clone assembly, productive beta chains retained. Records with the same CDR3 protein are collapsed into one entry carrying the most frequent genes and DNA. The V and J calls and clone size come from TCRdb's table, not from the authors' own analysis. This sample comprises about 580,000 distinct CDR3 sequences, around half of them detected only once. The biggest ten clones account for approximately 23% of the sample.

The data belong to a study of blood T cells in healthy people across ages (dated by TCRdb to 2013 to 2016). Turning to the overall study: In model experiments, template switching captured roughly one uniquely barcoded TCR beta cDNA molecule for every two T cells. Donors were grouped into four age groups: young (average about 15 years), middle-aged (39), aged (roughly 67) and long-lived (approximately 75). To avoid experimental bias, donors of different ages were randomly spread across the sequencing lanes. Two additional independent replicas of 1 million unique cDNA reads from the same blood draw were analyzed for two donors (one aged 18 to 30 and one aged 80 or older). Age-related changes in TCR beta repertoire diversity were measured in the study by deep sequencing normalized with unique cDNA molecular identifiers.

Study-wide conclusions, independent of this receptor: Donor CMV infection status was unknown, potentially confounding age-related changes in expanded clonotypes. Estimates of total diversity from one million sequenced T cells were regarded as lower bounds and underestimates. Conclusive comparison of naive and antigen-experienced compartments was prevented by the profiling of bulk unsorted PBMCs. The percentage of naive T cells measured by flow cytometry correlated strongly with observed TCR beta diversity. Observed TCR beta diversity per million T cells fell roughly linearly with age, and a significant reduction was already apparent by age around 36. Compared with the aged group, more naive CD4+ T cells, fewer expanded clones and increased TCR diversity were shown by the long-lived group, suggesting age selection.

The chain is made from TRBV5-5 and TRBJ2-3; the D gene is perhaps TRBD2, from 5 matching bases. Material: blood. The sequence derives from an elderly man in good health. The CDR3: CASSLDKRPTDTQYF. The nucleotides are TGTGCCAGCAGCTTGGATAAGCGGCCCACAGATACGCAGTATTTT.